Below are 25 T cell receptor beta chains sequenced from a single sample in a study of cytomegalovirus exposure and HLA in healthy donors. The primer mix had 60 Vbeta and 13 Jbeta primers. Generated by immunoSEQ multiplex PCR, the TCRdb table keeps only in-frame clones and is missing some. The table records fewer than 250,000 clones, 85% to 90% of them present only once. The sample consisted of PBMCs. Receptors were obtained from a human donor in good health.

Details on this clone: The junction departs from germline at one end; a sequencing error may be responsible. The sample carries other DNA sequences with the same CDR3. This chain joins TRBV13 and TRBJ2-2; 11 positions match TRBD2. This CDR3 region has 15 residues. Germline CDR1 and CDR2: PRHDT and FYEKMQ (reference sequence). The CDR3 sequence: CASSLAGGPAGELFF. The CDR3 nucleotides are TGTGCCAGTAGCTTAGCGGGAGGGCCAGCAGGGGAGCTGTTTTTT.

The rearrangement links TRBV4-1 to TRBJ1-1; tentative D call: TRBD1 (5 bases). From germline, CDR1 is MGHRA and CDR2 YSYEKL. Between the trimmed V and J ends, which lost 3 bases and 2 bases, there was a span of 16 bases. The CDR3 has 16 amino acids. The CDR3 DNA follows: TGCGCCAGCAGCCACCGTGCCCGACAGAAAAACACTGAAGCTTTCTTT. Protein: CASSHRARQKNTEAFF.

The chain is built from TRBV19 and TRBJ1-5, with 9 positions matching TRBD1. The CDR3 is made up of 14 amino acids. Germline CDR1 is LNHDA and CDR2 is SQIVND (reference sequence). J was trimmed by 6 bases and V by 6 bases; bases with no gene match: 6. This CDR3 reads CASSRDRDLQPQHF. The CDR3 bases are TGTGCCAGTAGCCGGGACAGGGATCTTCAGCCCCAGCATTTT. The full variable domain, in which reference TRBV19 and TRBJ1-5 provide the parts outside the CDR3, is DGGITQSPKYLFRKEGQNVTLSCEQNLNHDAMYWYRQDPGQGLRLIYYSQIVNDFQKGDIAEGYSVSREKKESFPLTVTSAQKNPTAFYLCASSRDRDLQPQHFGDGTRLSIL.

The V gene is TRBV21-1, the J gene TRBJ1-1; the table assigns TRBD1, which was not confirmed against the DNA. TRBV21-1 is marked as a pseudogene. CDR3 length: 19 amino acids. The CDR3 loop is CASSKLNGTGPSMNTEAFF. CDR3 in DNA: TGTGCCAGCAGCAAACTAAACGGGACAGGGCCTTCGATGAACACTGAAGCTTTCTTT.

This rearrangement joins TRBV28 to TRBJ2-1; 7 nucleotides match TRBD2. Germline CDR1 is MDHEN and CDR2 is SYDVKM. This CDR3 region has 14 residues. With 10 bases clipped from V and 5 bases from J, the junction kept 11 bases outside the gene matches. The CDR3 sequence: CATLTSDSNNEQFF. CDR3 sequence (DNA): TGTGCCACCCTAACTAGCGATTCCAACAATGAGCAGTTCTTC.

The chain has TRBV12-5 and TRBJ2-7; 7 nucleotides match TRBD1. Per germline, CDR1 LGHNT and CDR2 FRNRAP. Trimming at V came to 5 bases and at J to 7 bases, leaving 14 bases not matched to a gene. The CDR3 sequence is 15 residues long. CDR3 sequence: CASGRDSLEGMEQYF. CDR3 sequence (DNA): TGTGCTAGTGGTCGGGACAGCCTCGAAGGGATGGAGCAGTACTTC.

The chain uses TRBV6-1 and TRBJ2-6, with 12 bases fitting TRBD2. The V gene end was trimmed by 3 bases and the J gene end by 9 bases; junction bases not matched to a gene: 6. This CDR3 region has 16 residues. Germline V lookup: CDR1 MNHNS, CDR2 SASEGT. CDR3 residues: CASSDTGLAGLNVLTF. The CDR3 bases are TGTGCCAGCAGTGATACCGGACTAGCGGGGCTCAACGTCCTGACTTTC.

The genes are TRBV6-6 and TRBJ2-7; the match to TRBD2 covers 9 bases. The junction had 8 bases not matched to a gene; V was cut back by 7 bases and J by 4 bases. The CDR3 loop spans 14 amino acids. Germline assignment: CDR1 MNHNY and CDR2 SVGAGI (reference sequence). The CDR3 loop is CASKASGNLYEQYF. The CDR3 DNA is TGTGCCAGCAAGGCTAGCGGGAACCTTTACGAGCAGTACTTC.

In its sample, this clone was seen a few times. CDR3 DNA: TGTGCCAGCAGCGTACGGCGGGAGGGGCCAGATACGCAGTATTTT. Its translation is CASSVRREGPDTQYF. This chain connects TRBV9 to TRBJ2-3, with 9 bases lining up with TRBD2. Losses at the gene ends were 1 base for V and 4 bases for J; bases not matched to a gene: 4. The CDR3 has 15 residues. Germline CDR1 reads SGDLS; CDR2 reads YYNGEE.

This clone was observed a single time. The chain couples TRBV5-6 to TRBJ1-1; 8 nucleotides match TRBD1. Trimming at V came to 0 bases and at J to 1 base, leaving 5 bases not matched to a gene. Looked up from germline, CDR1 is SGHDT and CDR2 is YYEEEE. There are 16 residues in the CDR3. CDR3: CASSLGTGRSNTEAFF. Written as DNA, the CDR3 is TGTGCCAGCAGCTTGGGGACAGGGAGATCGAACACTGAAGCTTTCTTT.

The rearrangement joins TRBV2 to TRBJ2-7, with 12 bases identical to TRBD2. V lost 8 bases, J lost 4 bases, and 6 bases stayed unmatched. Germline values: CDR1 SNHLY, CDR2 FYNNEI. This CDR3 is built from 14 residues. The CDR3 loop is CASRLAGDLYEQYF. Written as DNA, the CDR3 is TGTGCCAGCCGACTAGCGGGAGATCTATACGAGCAGTACTTC.

CDR3 region: CASSLGLQEEQFF. DNA of the CDR3: TGTGCCAGCTCCCTGGGACTCCAGGAGGAGCAGTTCTTC. The chain recombines TRBV18 with TRBJ2-1; D is possibly TRBD2 (6 bases). The CDR3 loop spans 13 amino acids. V lost 6 bases and J lost 10, with 16 bases in between. Germline V gene lookup returns CDR1 KGHSH and CDR2 LQKENI.

V is TRBV5-1 and J is TRBJ2-5, with a tentative D call TRBD1 (5 bases). With 2 bases removed from V and 4 bases from J, the gap between germline ends came to 12 bases. The CDR3 length is 14 residues. CDR1 and CDR2 (germline): SGHRS, YFSETQ. The CDR3, as DNA: TGCGCCAGCAGCTTCCTGGACAAGAGAGAGACCCAGTACTTC. Translating gives CASSFLDKRETQYF.

This chain connects TRBV6-1 to TRBJ2-3; 13 bases are shared with TRBD2. Germline-derived CDR1 and CDR2 are MNHNS and SASEGT. The V segment lost 5 bases and the J segment 3 bases; nucleotides outside the gene matches: 2. This CDR3 region has 15 residues. The CDR3 bases are TGTGCCAGCAGTCAACTAGCGGGAGGGACAGATACGCAGTATTTT. Translating it yields CASSQLAGGTDTQYF.

The chain combines TRBV18 with TRBJ2-1, with 7 bases fitting TRBD2. V was clipped by 3 bases and J by 8 bases; unmatched bases: 1. Germline lookup yields CDR1 KGHSH and CDR2 LQKENI. The length of the CDR3 is 12 residues. In DNA form, the CDR3 reads TGTGCCAGCTCACCCACTAGCGATGAGCAGTTCTTC. This translates into CASSPTSDEQFF.

Only a few counts were recorded for this clone. At one end, the junction sequence differs from germline, possibly due to a read error. The chain employs TRBV7-7 and TRBJ2-1, with TRBD2 matching over 7 bases. Germline V lookup: CDR1 SSHAT, CDR2 FNYEAQ (reference sequence). CDR3 size: 14 residues. CDR3 in amino acids: CASSPGLTDNEQFF. CDR3 DNA sequence: TGTGCTAGCAGCCCGGGACTAACTGACAATGAGCAGTTCTTC. The full variable domain, with the rest looked up from reference TRBV7-7 and TRBJ2-1, is GAGVSQSPRYKVTKRGQDVTLRCDPISSHATLYWYQQALGQGPEFLTYFNYEAQPDKSGLPSDRFSAERPEGSISTLTIQRTEQRDSAMYRCASSPGLTDNEQFFGPGTRLTVL.

This chain joins TRBV7-3 and TRBJ2-2; TRBD1 aligns across 8 bases. Per germline, CDR1 SGHTA and CDR2 FQGTGA. The junction had 3 bases not matched to a gene; V was cut back by 4 bases and J by 5 bases. This CDR3 is built from 14 residues. The CDR3 spells CASSSGQGTGELFF. The CDR3 nucleotides read TGTGCCAGCAGCTCCGGACAGGGAACCGGGGAGCTGTTTTTT. The entire variable domain, with the rest obtained from reference TRBV7-3 and TRBJ2-2, is as follows: GAGVSQTPSNKVTEKGKYVELRCDPISGHTALYWYRQSLGQGPEFLIYFQGTGAADDSGLPNDRFFAVRPEGSVSTLKIQRTERGDSAVYLCASSSGQGTGELFFGEGSRLTVL.

This CDR3 reads CAWREHRLAGMNTGELFF. CDR3 DNA sequence: TGTGCCTGGAGGGAACACCGACTAGCGGGAATGAACACCGGGGAGCTGTTTTTT. The rearrangement uses TRBV30 and TRBJ2-2; TRBD2 matches 11 bases. V lost 3 bases to trimming and J lost 1 base; unmatched junction nucleotides: 10. From germline, CDR1 is GTSNPN and CDR2 SVGIG (reference sequence). The CDR3 runs 18 residues.

This clone has only one observation. This rearrangement joins TRBV5-6 to TRBJ1-5, with D hard to call. From germline, CDR1 is SGHDT and CDR2 YYEEEE. V was trimmed by 2 bases and J by 2 bases, leaving 11 bases between them. There are 15 residues in the CDR3. DNA for the CDR3: TGTGCCAGCAGCTTCGGCGGCGCGGGCAATCAGCCCCAGCATTTT. Its translation: CASSFGGAGNQPQHF.

This rearrangement joins TRBV19 to TRBJ2-7; 11 nucleotides align to TRBD2. The CDR3 runs 15 residues. CDR1 LNHDA and CDR2 SQIVND come from the germline V gene (reference sequence). V dropped 3 bases and J dropped 3; count of bases not matched to a gene: 4. The CDR3 DNA is TGTGCCAGTAGTATTAGCGGGAGGGCTGTCTACGAGCAGTACTTC. Its translation: CASSISGRAVYEQYF. The full variable domain, with the rest looked up from reference TRBV19 and TRBJ2-7, is DGGITQSPKYLFRKEGQNVTLSCEQNLNHDAMYWYRQDPGQGLRLIYYSQIVNDFQKGDIAEGYSVSREKKESFPLTVTSAQKNPTAFYLCASSISGRAVYEQYFGPGTRLTVT.

There are a few counts of this clone. This chain links TRBV6-6 with TRBJ2-7, with TRBD2 identical over 7 bases. Germline CDR1 MNHNY, CDR2 SVGAGI (reference sequence). This CDR3 is 15 amino acids long. V was pared by 4 bases and J by 3 bases, with 9 bases of the junction left unmatched. In DNA form, the CDR3 reads TGTGCCAGCAGTTCCTCCGCTAGCGGTGTCTACGAGCAGTACTTC. It translates to CASSSSASGVYEQYF.

This chain joins TRBV29-1 and TRBJ1-1; 7 bases map to TRBD1. The CDR3 loop spans 13 amino acids. J lost 3 bases, V lost 6 bases, and 7 bases had no gene match. The V gene's germline CDR1 is SQVTM and CDR2 ANQGSEA. CDR3 region: CSVPPGTDTEAFF. The CDR3, as DNA: TGCAGCGTACCGCCCGGGACAGACACTGAAGCTTTCTTT.

This sequence joins TRBV9 and TRBJ2-7; 7 nucleotides agree with TRBD2. Germline CDR1 reads SGDLS; CDR2 reads YYNGEE. V was clipped by 0 bases and J by 6 bases; unmatched bases: 0. CDR3 length: 12 amino acids. CDR3 coding DNA: TGTGCCAGCAGCGTAGGGGAGGGCGAGCAGTACTTC. This encodes CASSVGEGEQYF.

V is TRBV6-5 and J is TRBJ2-3; 8 nucleotides line up with TRBD2. The length of the CDR3 is 15 residues. The ends lost 6 bases at V and 1 base at J; junction bases unmatched: 6. The V gene's germline CDR1 is MNHEY and CDR2 SVGAGI. The CDR3 coding sequence is TGTGCCAGCAGCGGGAGGGCTTTTGGCACAGATACGCAGTATTTT. Translation gives CASSGRAFGTDTQYF.

The chain is built from TRBV6-6 and TRBJ2-7; 11 bases match TRBD1. The CDR3 consists of 15 residues. Germline CDR1 reads MNHNY; CDR2 reads SVGAGI (reference sequence). The junction had 7 bases not matched to a gene; V was cut back by 6 bases and J by 3 bases. Written as DNA, the CDR3 is TGTGCCAGCAGCCTGACCGGGACAGGGGGCTACGAGCAGTACTTC. It translates to CASSLTGTGGYEQYF.